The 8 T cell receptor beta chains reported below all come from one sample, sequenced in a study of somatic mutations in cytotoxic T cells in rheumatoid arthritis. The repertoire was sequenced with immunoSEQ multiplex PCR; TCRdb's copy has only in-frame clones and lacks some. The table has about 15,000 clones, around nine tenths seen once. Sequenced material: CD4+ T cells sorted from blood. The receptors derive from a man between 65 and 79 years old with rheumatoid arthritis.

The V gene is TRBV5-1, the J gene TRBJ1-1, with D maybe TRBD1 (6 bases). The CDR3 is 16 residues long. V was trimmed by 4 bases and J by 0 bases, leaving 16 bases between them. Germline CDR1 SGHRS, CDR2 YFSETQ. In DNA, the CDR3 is TGCGCCAGCAGCGAACAACAGGGTTTTATGAACACTGAAGCTTTCTTT. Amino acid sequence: CASSEQQGFMNTEAFF.

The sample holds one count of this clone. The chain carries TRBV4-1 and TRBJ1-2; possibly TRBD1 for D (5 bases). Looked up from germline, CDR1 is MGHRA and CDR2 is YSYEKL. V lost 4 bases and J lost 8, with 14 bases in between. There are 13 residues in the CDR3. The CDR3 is CASSPGGSYGYTF. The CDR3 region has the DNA TGCGCCAGCAGCCCGGGGGGGTCCTACGGCTACACCTTC.

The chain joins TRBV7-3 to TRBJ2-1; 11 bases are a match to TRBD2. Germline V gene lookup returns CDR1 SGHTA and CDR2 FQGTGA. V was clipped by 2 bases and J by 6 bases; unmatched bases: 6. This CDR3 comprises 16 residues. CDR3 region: CASSLGTSGSGNEQFF. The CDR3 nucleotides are TGTGCCAGCAGCTTAGGAACTAGCGGGAGCGGCAATGAGCAGTTCTTC.

In nucleotides, the CDR3 is TGTGCCAGCAGCCCCGGGGGGTTTAACTATGGCTACACCTTC. Protein: CASSPGGFNYGYTF. V is TRBV5-6 and J is TRBJ1-2; D may be TRBD1 (5 bases). Trimming left V 4 bases short and J 1 base short, with 11 bases between. This CDR3 comprises 14 residues. Germline loops: CDR1 SGHDT, CDR2 YYEEEE.

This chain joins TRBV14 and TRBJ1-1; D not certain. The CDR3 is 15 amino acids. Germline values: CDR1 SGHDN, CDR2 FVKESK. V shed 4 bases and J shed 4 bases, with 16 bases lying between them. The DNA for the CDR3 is TGTGCCAGCAGCCGCAGCCAGGAATCCGGCACTGAAGCTTTCTTT. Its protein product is CASSRSQESGTEAFF.

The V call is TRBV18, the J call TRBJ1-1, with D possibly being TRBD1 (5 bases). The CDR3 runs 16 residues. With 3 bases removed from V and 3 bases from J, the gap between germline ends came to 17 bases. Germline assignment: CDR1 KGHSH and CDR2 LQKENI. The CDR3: CASSPRVGGEDTEAFF. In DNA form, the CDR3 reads TGTGCCAGCTCACCCCGGGTTGGGGGGGAAGACACTGAAGCTTTCTTT.

The CDR3 DNA follows: TGTGCCAGCAGCCTCGACAGGGGGCGAGGGCCCCAGCATTTT. Amino acid sequence: CASSLDRGRGPQHF. The gene calls are TRBV6-5 and TRBJ1-5; 10 nucleotides agree with TRBD1. Trimming cost V 6 bases and J 9 bases; bases outside gene matches: 8. The germline gives CDR1 MNHEY, CDR2 SVGAGI. This CDR3 comprises 14 residues.

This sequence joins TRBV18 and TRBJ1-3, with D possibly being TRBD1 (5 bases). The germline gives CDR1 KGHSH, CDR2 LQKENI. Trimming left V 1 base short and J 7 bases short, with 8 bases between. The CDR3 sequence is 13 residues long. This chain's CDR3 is CASSPRRGNTIYF. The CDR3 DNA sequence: TGTGCCAGCTCACCACGGCGGGGGAACACCATATATTTT. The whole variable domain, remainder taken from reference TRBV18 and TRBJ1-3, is NAGVMQNPRHLVRRRGQEARLRCSPMKGHSHVYWYRQLPEEGLKFMVYLQKENIIDESGMPKERFSAEFPKEGPSILRIQQVVRGDSAAYFCASSPRRGNTIYFGEGSWLTVV.